Included here is one T cell receptor beta chain sequence, with context. TCR beta was sequenced from blood CD8+ and CD4+ T cells. Relapsing-remitting disease, either stable or active, was present in the treatment-naive patients who were the multiple sclerosis controls. The entry originates in a study of CD8 T cells in Susac syndrome. Random hexamers were used to reverse transcribe an amount of about 0.5 to 1 ug RNA. Amplification of TCR beta CDR3 was carried out by immunoSEQ multiplex PCR, which covered 54 Vbeta and 13 Jbeta segments. TCRdb fed the immunoSEQ multiplex PCR reads into MiXCR, producing one record per CDR3 protein. This sample yields 100,000 to 150,000 distinct CDR3 sequences, of which just over 90% are seen a single time; approximately 0.31% belongs to the top ten. The TCR comes from a human donor with multiple sclerosis. Sequenced sample: CD8+ T cells from PBMCs.

In DNA form, the CDR3 reads TGTGCCAGCAGCCGAAATTCAGGGAAAGGTGTAAGCTGGGCCTCTGGGGCCAACGTCCTGACTTTC. This encodes CASSRNSGKGVSWASGANVLTF. The J gene is TRBJ2-6, the V gene TRBV14, with D tentatively TRBD1 (5 bases). Germline V gene lookup returns CDR1 SGHDN and CDR2 FVKESK. V dropped 4 bases and J dropped 0 bases, with 28 bases sitting between them. The CDR3 is 22 residues long.